This T cell receptor (beta chain) was sequenced during a study of shared clonotypes between healthy human individuals. On the study more broadly: The composition of the donors was a couple of women and a few men aged 18 to 49. Findings of the study overall: Sequencing depth was expected to affect clonotype sharing among donors.

An assay was performed, and its level was deep. TCRdb keeps only in-frame clones here, not all; method: immunoSEQ multiplex PCR. The sample carries fewer than 2.5 million clones, roughly 93% recorded once. This CDR3 is built from 15 residues. Germline CDR1 GTSNPN, CDR2 SVGIG (reference sequence). V lost 0 bases and J 0 bases, leaving 8 bases between the germline ends. Naive CD45RA+ and memory CD45RA-negative subsets were split from CD4+ cells. Of note for this clone: Its cognate antigen is unknown.

The sample comprised naive CD4+ T cells from PBMCs. The subset denotes: CD45RA+ positively selected. The gene calls are TRBV30 and TRBJ2-2; either TRBD1 or TRBD2 may fit D (5 bases each). This TCR derives from a man aged 18-30 years in good health. Some clones in this sample may be carry-over from other donors' samples. CDR3 in amino acids: CAWSVRGPNTGELFF. Here the CDR3 DNA reads TGTGCCTGGAGTGTACGGGGACCGAACACCGGGGAGCTGTTTTTT.